The TCR beta chain under discussion was sequenced for a study of blood T cell dynamics during melanoma immunotherapy. Study outcomes and limitations: The study could not tell melanoma-specific clones from general immune activation.

On this clone itself: Its antigen is as yet unknown.

The data were produced by immunoSEQ multiplex PCR, yet TCRdb's version contains in-frame clones alone and is incomplete. The sample contains about 6,300 clones, roughly 88% of which appear only once. Time point specified: week 3, after first cycle of checkpoint inhibitor. This CDR3 region has 16 residues. V lost 1 base and J 1 base, leaving 11 bases between the germline ends. CDR1 and CDR2 (germline): KGHSH, LQKENI. The rearrangement links TRBV18 to TRBJ2-1, with D unresolved. Sample: blood, taken from a patient treated with checkpoint blockade. The sequence was collected from a human donor with melanoma. Written as DNA, the CDR3 is TGTGCCAGCTCACCACTGAACACCGGATCCTACAATGAGCAGTTCTTC. Translated: CASSPLNTGSYNEQFF.